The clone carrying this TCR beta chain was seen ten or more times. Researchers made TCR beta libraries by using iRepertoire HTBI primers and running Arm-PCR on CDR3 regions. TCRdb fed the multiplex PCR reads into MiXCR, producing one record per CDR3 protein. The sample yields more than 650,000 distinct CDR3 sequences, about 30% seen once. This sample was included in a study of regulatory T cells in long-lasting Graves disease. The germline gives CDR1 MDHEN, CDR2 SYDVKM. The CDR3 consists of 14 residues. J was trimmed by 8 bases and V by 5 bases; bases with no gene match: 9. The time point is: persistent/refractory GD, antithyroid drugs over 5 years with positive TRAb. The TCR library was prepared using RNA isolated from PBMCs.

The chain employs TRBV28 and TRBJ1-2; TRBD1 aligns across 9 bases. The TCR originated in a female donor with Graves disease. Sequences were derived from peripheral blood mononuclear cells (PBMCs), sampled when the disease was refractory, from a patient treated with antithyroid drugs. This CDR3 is CASSPGQGLRGYTF. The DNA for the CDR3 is TGTGCCAGCAGTCCGGGACAGGGTTTGAGGGGCTACACCTTC.